Below, one T cell receptor (beta chain) is given with its context. This entry is derived from a study of blood T cell repertoires in COVID-19. In the study overall: Samples came from the United States, Italy and Spain, spanning acute and convalescent COVID-19. Sources were T cells, B-cell-depleted T cells, or PBMCs; the material itself was cDNA or gDNA.

Germline loops: CDR1 SGHNT, CDR2 YYREEE (reference sequence). Germline trimming cut 7 bases from V and 7 bases from J; bases unmatched to any gene: 11. This CDR3 is built from 14 residues. As processed by the authors: Amplification of reference gene primers provided the estimated nucleated cell counts. The repertoire was sequenced with immunoSEQ multiplex PCR; TCRdb's copy has only in-frame clones and lacks some. V, J and clone size derive from that table, while D and trimming were established from the DNA sequence. The table has about 180,000 clones, roughly nine tenths seen once. The sequencing sample was made of peripheral blood. This TCR was sampled from a man in his 70s with active or convalescent COVID-19. The rearrangement uses TRBV5-4 and TRBJ2-7; 10 nucleotides line up with TRBD1. The DNA of the CDR3 is TGTGCCAGCCGACTGACAGGGGGCTCGGCGGAGCAGTACTTC. This translates into CASRLTGGSAEQYF. The full variable domain, in which reference TRBV5-4 and TRBJ2-7 provide the parts outside the CDR3, is ETGVTQSPTHLIKTRGQQVTLRCSSQSGHNTVSWYQQALGQGPQFIFQYYREEENGRGNFPPRFSGLQFPNYSSELNVNALELDDSALYLCASRLTGGSAEQYFGPGTRLTVT.